Sequencing of this TCR beta chain was carried out in a study of T-cell memory formation after mild COVID-19. Study conclusions and caveats: Some clones that responded turned up in pre-infection memory, which suggests that cross-reactive memory joined in. Contracting CD8+ clones were enriched in EMRA, CD4+ mainly in CM and EM. Later expanders leaned CD4+, whereas clones that contracted between day 15 and 85 were balanced CD4/CD8.

Libraries for TCRalpha and TCRbeta carried sample barcodes and unique molecular identifiers via 5'RACE. A single record per CDR3 protein comes from TCRdb applying MiXCR to the 5' RACE reads. The sample shows about 180,000 distinct CDR3 sequences, about 18% of them seen only once. On this clonotype itself: What it binds is unknown.

The source is a man between 18 and 35 years old who had mild COVID-19 (a few samples of this study predate the infection). Cell type and time point are not known. Material for sequencing was PBMCs or a T cell subset sorted from them (not recorded which).

CDR3: CASSLGTKILTDTQYF. Here the CDR3 DNA reads TGTGCCAGCAGCTTGGGGACTAAGATCCTCACAGATACGCAGTATTTT. The V gene is TRBV5-4, the J gene TRBJ2-3; D may be TRBD2 (6 bases). The CDR3 sequence is 16 residues long. V gave up 0 bases and J gave up 2 bases, with 13 bases separating them. In germline, CDR1 is SGHNT, CDR2 YYREEE (reference sequence). Complete variable domain (other parts from reference TRBV5-4 and TRBJ2-3): ETGVTQSPTHLIKTRGQQVTLRCSSQSGHNTVSWYQQALGQGPQFIFQYYREEENGRGNFPPRFSGLQFPNYSSELNVNALELDDSALYLCASSLGTKILTDTQYFGPGTRLTVL.